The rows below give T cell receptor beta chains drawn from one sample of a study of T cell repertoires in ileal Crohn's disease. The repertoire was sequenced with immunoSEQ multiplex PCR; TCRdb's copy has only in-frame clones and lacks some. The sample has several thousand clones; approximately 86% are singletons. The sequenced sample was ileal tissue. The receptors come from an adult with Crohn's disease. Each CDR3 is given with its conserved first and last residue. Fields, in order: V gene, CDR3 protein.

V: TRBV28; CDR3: CASSLRFGGQLYGYTF
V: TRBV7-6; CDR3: CASSLARAGVNTEAFF
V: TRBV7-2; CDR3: CASSLLGVELFF
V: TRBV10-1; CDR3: CASSDGGQGGHEQYF
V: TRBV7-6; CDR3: CASRDRGNSGNTIYF
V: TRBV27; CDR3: CASSLLRDYEQYF
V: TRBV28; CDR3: CAIKPWRGNSPLHF
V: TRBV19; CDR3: CASSKAGGRNIQYF
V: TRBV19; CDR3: CASRSTGNTGELFF
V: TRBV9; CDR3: CASSPWTGELFF
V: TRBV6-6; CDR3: CASRLKGLNTEAFF
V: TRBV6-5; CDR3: CASRTDSHIMRIQYF
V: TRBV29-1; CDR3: CSVEGTGTGPSYGAFF
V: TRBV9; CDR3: CASSGAANTEAFF
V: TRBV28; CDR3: CASSLVGHFANYGYTF
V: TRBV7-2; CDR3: CASSWDTYEQYF
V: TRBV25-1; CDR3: CASSVPSGPYNEQFF
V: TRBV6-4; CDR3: CASSEFSGRFNEQFF
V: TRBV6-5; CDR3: CASSPGFELFF
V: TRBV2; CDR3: CASRREFSYNSPLHF
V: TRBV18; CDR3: CASSPRWLADYNEQFF
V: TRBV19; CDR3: CASSIGRSGFHSGNTIYF
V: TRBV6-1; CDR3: CASTSGGSYNEQFF
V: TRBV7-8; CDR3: CASRASGQGNQPQHF
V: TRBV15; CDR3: CATSRGLPDSYNEQFF
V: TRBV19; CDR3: CASSNNGRGNTGELFF
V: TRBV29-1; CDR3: CSVREGGGSTNEKLFF
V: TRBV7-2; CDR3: CASSDTGLGETQYF
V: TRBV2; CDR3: CASNRGAGQPQHF
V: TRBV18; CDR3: CASSARTGLYTDTQYF
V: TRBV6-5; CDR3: CASSPTTGNTEAFF
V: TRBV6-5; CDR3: CASRRQGSTDTQYF
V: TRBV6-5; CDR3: CASSYQRWETEAFF
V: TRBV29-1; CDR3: CSGRRGTGELFF
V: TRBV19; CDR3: CASSIGGSGANVLTF
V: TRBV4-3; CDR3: CASSRDRKETQYF
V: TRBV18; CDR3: CASSPRGLSEKLFF
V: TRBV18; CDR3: CASSPTSGRAETGELFF
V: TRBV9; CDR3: CASSPQGAYEQYF
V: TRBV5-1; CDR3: CASSPYSTANSGNTIYF
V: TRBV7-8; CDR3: CASSLGTYYNEQFF
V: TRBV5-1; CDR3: CASSLGAGGTEAFF
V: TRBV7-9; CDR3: CASSSDRDGATQYF
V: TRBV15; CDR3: CATTLTGAHYGYTF
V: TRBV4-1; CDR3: CASSQGHTSGTDTQYF
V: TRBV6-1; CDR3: CASSESLDGGRTEAFF
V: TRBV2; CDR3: CASSAGGGRGSYEQYF
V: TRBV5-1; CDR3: CASSLAPGLAGVGDTQYF
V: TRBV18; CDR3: CASSPGRGPETQYF
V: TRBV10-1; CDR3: CASSEGGDSFSETQYF
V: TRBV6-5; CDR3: CASSPGGGFEAFF
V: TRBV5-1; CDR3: CASSLGTSDAYEQYF
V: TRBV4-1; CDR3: CASSQSRPPYEQYF
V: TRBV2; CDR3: CASSEAADPRGEQYF
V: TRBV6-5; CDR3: CASSYGDRVNTGELFF